The 6 T cell receptor beta chains given below trace back to one sample, sequenced in a study of blood T cell repertoires in COVID-19 (dated by TCRdb to 2018 to 2020). The library relied on the immunoSEQ multiplex PCR assay. TCRdb retrieved this table from immuneACCESS and kept in-frame rearrangements only. Not all clones are present; in checked studies, unresolved V genes account for under half, and no reason is known for the remainder. The sample table shows a few hundred thousand clones, and about nine tenths are seen once. The leading ten clones occupy around 2.6% of the sample. The sample taken for sequencing was peripheral blood. The receptors originated from a person aged 18 to 35 with COVID-19, enrolled during active disease.

J is TRBJ1-2 and V is TRBV28; 7 bases fit TRBD1. The CDR3 contains 15 residues. Germline V gene lookup returns CDR1 MDHEN and CDR2 SYDVKM. V was clipped by 4 bases and J by 0 bases; unmatched bases: 5. CDR3 region: CASSSGQESNYGYTF. CDR3 nucleotides: TGTGCCAGCAGTTCAGGACAGGAATCTAACTATGGCTACACCTTC.

CDR3 sequence reads: CASSQWATGRTYNEQFF. In DNA, the CDR3 is TGTGCCAGCAGCCAATGGGCCACCGGGAGGACCTACAATGAGCAGTTCTTC. This chain uses TRBV3-1 (or the pseudogene TRBV3-2) with TRBJ2-1, with 7 bases lining up with TRBD2. CDR3 length: 17 residues. Per the germline V gene, CDR1 is LGHDT and CDR2 is YNNKEL (reference sequence). V dropped 2 bases and J dropped 2; count of bases not matched to a gene: 9.

The chain uses TRBV19 and TRBJ2-1; 7 nucleotides line up with TRBD2. The trim removed 8 bases at V and 5 bases at J, leaving 6 bases unmatched. There are 13 residues in the CDR3. Germline V CDR1 and CDR2: LNHDA, SQIVND (reference sequence). CDR3 DNA sequence: TGTGCCAGTGGACTAGACACAAACAATGAGCAGTTCTTC. Its translation: CASGLDTNNEQFF. Full variable domain (remainder filled in from reference TRBV19 and TRBJ2-1): DGGITQSPKYLFRKEGQNVTLSCEQNLNHDAMYWYRQDPGQGLRLIYYSQIVNDFQKGDIAEGYSVSREKKESFPLTVTSAQKNPTAFYLCASGLDTNNEQFFGPGTRLTVL.

This chain joins TRBV4-3 and TRBJ2-3, with 7 bases fitting TRBD2. The junction had 7 bases not matched to a gene; V was cut back by 0 bases and J by 4 bases. Germline CDR1 LGHNA, CDR2 YSLEER. The CDR3 is 16 residues long. The CDR3 protein is CASSQDSGFQADTQYF. The CDR3 coding sequence is TGCGCCAGCAGCCAAGATAGCGGGTTTCAGGCAGATACGCAGTATTTT.

The chain is built from TRBV13 and TRBJ2-7, with 7 bases that match TRBD1. V was pared by 5 bases and J by 1 base, with 8 bases of the junction left unmatched. This CDR3 is 15 amino acids long. Germline V gene lookup returns CDR1 PRHDT and CDR2 FYEKMQ (reference sequence). The CDR3 loop is CASSPGTVASYEQYF. The CDR3 DNA reads as TGTGCCAGCAGCCCTGGGACAGTGGCTTCCTACGAGCAGTACTTC.

V usage is TRBV10-3 and J usage is TRBJ2-2, with 8 bases identical to TRBD2. The V gene's germline CDR1 is ENHRY and CDR2 SYGVKD. The CDR3 runs 20 residues. The ends lost 4 bases at V and 3 bases at J; junction bases unmatched: 19. As DNA, the CDR3 is TGTGCCATCAGTGGTCCGACGCCGTCCAGCGGGAGAAGGGACACCGGGGAGCTGTTTTTT. This sequence encodes CAISGPTPSSGRRDTGELFF.